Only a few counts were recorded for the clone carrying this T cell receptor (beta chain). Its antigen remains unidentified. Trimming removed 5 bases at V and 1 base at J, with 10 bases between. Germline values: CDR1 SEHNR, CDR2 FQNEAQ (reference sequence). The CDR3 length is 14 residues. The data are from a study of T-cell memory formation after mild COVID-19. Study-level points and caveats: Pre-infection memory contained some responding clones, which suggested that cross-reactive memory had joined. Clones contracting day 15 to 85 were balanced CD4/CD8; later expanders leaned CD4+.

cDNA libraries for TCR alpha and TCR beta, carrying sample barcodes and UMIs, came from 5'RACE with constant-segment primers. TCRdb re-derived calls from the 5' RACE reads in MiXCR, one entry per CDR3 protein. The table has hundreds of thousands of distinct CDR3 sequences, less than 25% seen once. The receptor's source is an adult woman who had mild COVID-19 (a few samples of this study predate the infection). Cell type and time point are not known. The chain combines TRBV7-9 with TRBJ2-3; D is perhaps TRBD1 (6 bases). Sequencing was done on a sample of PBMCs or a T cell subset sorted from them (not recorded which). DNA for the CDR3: TGTGCCAGCAGCAACAGGGTCGGCACAGATACGCAGTATTTT. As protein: CASSNRVGTDTQYF.